The 13 T cell receptor beta chains given below trace back to one sample, sequenced in a study of vaccination and CD4 T cells after COVID-19. TCRdb reanalysed the PCR reads using MiXCR and keeps one entry per CDR3 protein. The sample yields 15,000 to 17,000 distinct CDR3 sequences, less than 75% seen once. The sample here was CD4+ T cells from blood, taken after SARS-CoV-2 vaccination. All receptors derive from a human donor who had recovered from COVID-19.

V gene TRBV10-3 combines with J gene TRBJ2-3, with unresolved D. From germline, CDR1 is ENHRY and CDR2 SYGVKD. The CDR3 totals 14 residues. V was clipped by 0 bases and J by 2 bases, with 6 bases between them. The CDR3 spells CAISESVLTDTQYF. As DNA, the CDR3 is TGTGCCATCAGTGAGTCTGTGCTCACAGATACGCAGTATTTT.

This clonotype has just a few counts. The chain couples TRBV7-6 to TRBJ1-5; a possible D gene is TRBD1 (5 bases). Germline V gene sequence: CDR1 SGHVS, CDR2 FNYEAQ. The CDR3 has 14 amino acids. Deletions cut 5 bases from V and 7 bases from J, with 15 bases between. For the CDR3, the DNA is TGTGCCAGCAGCGAACAACCGGGGCGCCAGCCCCAGCATTTT. Its translation: CASSEQPGRQPQHF.

The chain couples TRBV7-9 to TRBJ1-5; D is ambiguous. Germline V gene lookup returns CDR1 SEHNR and CDR2 FQNEAQ (reference sequence). The CDR3 extends over 12 amino acids. Trimming removed 7 bases at V and 3 bases at J, with 7 bases between. CDR3 amino acids: CASTGNNQPQHF. The DNA of the CDR3 is TGTGCCAGCACGGGGAACAATCAGCCCCAGCATTTT. The whole variable domain, filled in from reference TRBV7-9 and TRBJ1-5, reads DTGVSQNPRHKITKRGQNVTFRCDPISEHNRLYWYRQTLGQGPEFLTYFQNEAQLEKSRLLSDRFSAERPKGSFSTLEIQRTEQGDSAMYLCASTGNNQPQHFGDGTRLSIL.

The chain uses TRBV27 and TRBJ2-1; possibly TRBD1 or TRBD2 for D (5 bases each). The CDR3 is made up of 18 amino acids. Looked up from germline, CDR1 is MNHEY and CDR2 is SMNVEV (reference sequence). The V gene lost 6 bases and the J gene lost 4 bases, with 25 bases spanning the gap. CDR3 in amino acids: CASSSIRDDPRRYNEQFF. DNA for the CDR3: TGTGCCAGCAGCAGTATTCGGGACGATCCCCGTAGGTACAATGAGCAGTTCTTC.

This clonotype has a handful of counts. The chain is built from TRBV15 and TRBJ2-3; TRBD2 is a possible D gene (6 bases). In germline, CDR1 is LNHNV, CDR2 YYDKDF (reference sequence). V was trimmed by 4 bases and J by 1 base, leaving 12 bases between them. The CDR3 extends over 15 amino acids. CDR3 DNA: TGTGCCACCAGCATAGGAGGGGATGGCACAGATACGCAGTATTTT. The encoded protein is CATSIGGDGTDTQYF.

CDR3 protein: CASTRGRSQPQHF. DNA of the CDR3: TGTGCCAGCACCCGAGGCAGAAGTCAGCCCCAGCATTTT. The V gene is TRBV6-1, the J gene TRBJ1-5; unclear D gene. The CDR3 runs to 13 residues. The V end was cut by 7 bases, the J end by 6 bases, with 13 bases between. The germline gives CDR1 MNHNS, CDR2 SASEGT.

The chain recombines TRBV18 with TRBJ1-5; D perhaps matches TRBD1 (5 bases). V was cut by 4 bases and J by 9 bases, with 13 bases left in between. The germline V gene has CDR1 KGHSH and CDR2 LQKENI. There are 13 residues in the CDR3. In DNA form, the CDR3 reads TGTGCCAGCTCACAGTCGAACGGGGCGCCCCAGCATTTT. This encodes CASSQSNGAPQHF.

The chain employs TRBV20-1 and TRBJ2-3; D remains unclear. The CDR3 spans 15 residues. V lost 6 bases and J lost 1, with 17 bases in between. Germline V gene lookup returns CDR1 DFQATT and CDR2 SNEGSKA (reference sequence). CDR3 sequence: CSAGPRHIRTDTQYF. DNA of the CDR3: TGCAGTGCCGGCCCTCGACACATACGCACAGATACGCAGTATTTT.

The J gene is TRBJ2-4, the V gene TRBV6-1; D gene uncertain. This CDR3 contains 17 residues. Germline V gives CDR1 MNHNS, CDR2 SASEGT. Trimming stripped 1 base from V and 0 bases from J, with 13 bases between. The CDR3 DNA follows: TGTGCCAGCAGTGAAGATCCCCTCATCCTAGCCAAAAACATTCAGTACTTC. Its translation: CASSEDPLILAKNIQYF.

The chain carries TRBV10-3 and TRBJ2-7; D is possibly TRBD1 (5 bases). V was trimmed by 0 bases and J by 4 bases, leaving 10 bases between them. This CDR3 contains 14 residues. Germline CDR1 is ENHRY and CDR2 is SYGVKD. The CDR3: CAISESNRIYEQYF. The DNA of the CDR3 is TGTGCCATCAGTGAGTCGAACAGGATTTACGAGCAGTACTTC.

This clonotype came up once. The genes are TRBV20-1 and TRBJ1-4; 8 nucleotides align to TRBD1. V gave up 4 bases and J gave up 5 bases; unmatched junction bases: 6. The CDR3 has 14 amino acids. Germline loops: CDR1 DFQATT, CDR2 SNEGSKA (reference sequence). The CDR3 loop reads CSAIRQGRNEKLFF. The CDR3 coding sequence is TGCAGTGCTATACGACAGGGGAGGAATGAAAAACTGTTTTTT.

This chain joins TRBV20-1 and TRBJ1-1, with 9 bases lining up with TRBD1. The germline CDR1 and CDR2 sequences are DFQATT and SNEGSKA (reference sequence). The CDR3 covers 15 residues. After removal of 0 bases from V and 1 base from J, the junction contained 3 bases not matched to a gene. The CDR3 is CSARDTGGSNTEAFF. Here the CDR3 DNA reads TGCAGTGCTAGAGATACAGGGGGCTCGAACACTGAAGCTTTCTTT.

This clonotype showed up just a few times. This chain uses TRBV24-1 with TRBJ2-1; 9 bases are shared with TRBD1. Trimming cost V 6 bases and J 5 bases; bases outside gene matches: 4. The germline V gene encodes CDR1 KGHDR and CDR2 SFDVKD. This CDR3 region has 14 residues. This CDR3 reads CATSTRDRDNEQFF. The CDR3 nucleotides read TGTGCCACCAGTACCAGGGACAGGGACAATGAGCAGTTCTTC.